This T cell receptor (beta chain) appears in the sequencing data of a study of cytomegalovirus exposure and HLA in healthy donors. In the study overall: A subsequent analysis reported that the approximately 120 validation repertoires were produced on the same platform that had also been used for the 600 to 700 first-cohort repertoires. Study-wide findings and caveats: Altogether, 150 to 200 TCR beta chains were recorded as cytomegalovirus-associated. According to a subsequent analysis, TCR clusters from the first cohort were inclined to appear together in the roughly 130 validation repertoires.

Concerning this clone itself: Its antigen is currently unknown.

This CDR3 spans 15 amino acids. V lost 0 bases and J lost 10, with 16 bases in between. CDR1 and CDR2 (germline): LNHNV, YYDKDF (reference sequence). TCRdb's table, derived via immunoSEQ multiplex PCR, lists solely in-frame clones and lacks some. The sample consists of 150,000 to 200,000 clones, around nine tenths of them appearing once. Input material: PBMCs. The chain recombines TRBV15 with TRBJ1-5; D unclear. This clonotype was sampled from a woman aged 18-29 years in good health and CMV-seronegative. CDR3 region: CATSRDVRDRQPQHF. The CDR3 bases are TGTGCCACCAGCAGAGATGTTCGGGATCGGCAACCCCAGCATTTT.